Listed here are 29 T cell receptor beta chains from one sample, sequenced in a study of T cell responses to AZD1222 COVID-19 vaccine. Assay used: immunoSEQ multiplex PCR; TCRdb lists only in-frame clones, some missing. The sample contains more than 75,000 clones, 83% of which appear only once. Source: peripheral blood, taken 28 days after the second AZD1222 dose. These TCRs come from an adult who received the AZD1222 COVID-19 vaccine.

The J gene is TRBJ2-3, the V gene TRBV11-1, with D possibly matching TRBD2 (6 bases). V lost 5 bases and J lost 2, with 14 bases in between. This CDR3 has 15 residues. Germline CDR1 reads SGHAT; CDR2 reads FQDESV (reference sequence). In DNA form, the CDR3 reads TGTGCCAGCAGCGATAGGGCGGGGCCCACAGATACGCAGTATTTT. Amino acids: CASSDRAGPTDTQYF.

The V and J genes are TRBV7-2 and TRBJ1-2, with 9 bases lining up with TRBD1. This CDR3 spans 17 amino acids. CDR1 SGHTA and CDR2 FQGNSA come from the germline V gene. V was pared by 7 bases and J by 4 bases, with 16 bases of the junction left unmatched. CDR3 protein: CASIRGPGQGVGYGYTF. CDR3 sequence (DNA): TGTGCCAGCATTCGGGGACCGGGACAGGGAGTGGGCTATGGCTACACCTTC.

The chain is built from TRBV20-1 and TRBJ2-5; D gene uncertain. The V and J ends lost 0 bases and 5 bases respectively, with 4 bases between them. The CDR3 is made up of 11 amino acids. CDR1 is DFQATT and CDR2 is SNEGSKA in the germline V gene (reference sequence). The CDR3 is CSARDQETQYF. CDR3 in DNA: TGCAGTGCTAGAGATCAGGAGACCCAGTACTTC.

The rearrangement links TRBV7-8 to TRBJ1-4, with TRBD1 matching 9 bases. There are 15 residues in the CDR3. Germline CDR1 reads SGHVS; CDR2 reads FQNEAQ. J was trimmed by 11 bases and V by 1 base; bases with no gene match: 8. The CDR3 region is CASSLVTGGVEKLFF. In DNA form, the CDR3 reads TGTGCCAGCAGCTTAGTGACAGGGGGAGTGGAGAAACTGTTTTTT.

The CDR3: CASSSSQGGYTF. CDR3 in DNA: TGTGCCAGCAGTTCTTCCCAGGGCGGCTACACCTTC. This chain uses TRBV12-3 or TRBV12-4 with TRBJ1-2, with D maybe TRBD1 (5 bases). The V end was cut by 4 bases, the J end by 8 bases, with 11 bases between. CDR3 length: 12 residues.

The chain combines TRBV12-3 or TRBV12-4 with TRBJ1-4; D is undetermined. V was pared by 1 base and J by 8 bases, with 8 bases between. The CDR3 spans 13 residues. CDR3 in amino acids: CASSLEGGEKLFF. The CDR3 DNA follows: TGTGCCAGCAGTTTAGAGGGAGGGGAAAAACTGTTTTTT.

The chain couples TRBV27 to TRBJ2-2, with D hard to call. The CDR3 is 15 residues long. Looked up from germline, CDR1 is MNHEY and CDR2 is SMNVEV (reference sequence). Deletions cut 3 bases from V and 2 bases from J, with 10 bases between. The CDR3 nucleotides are TGTGCCAGCAGTTTCCGGCTCACTAACACCGGGGAGCTGTTTTTT. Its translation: CASSFRLTNTGELFF.

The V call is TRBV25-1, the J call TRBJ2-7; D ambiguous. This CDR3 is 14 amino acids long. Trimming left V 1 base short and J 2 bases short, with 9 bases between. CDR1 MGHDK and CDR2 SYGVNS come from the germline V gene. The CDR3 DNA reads TGTGCCAGCAGTGAATTACGGACCCCCTACGAGCAGTACTTC. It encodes CASSELRTPYEQYF.

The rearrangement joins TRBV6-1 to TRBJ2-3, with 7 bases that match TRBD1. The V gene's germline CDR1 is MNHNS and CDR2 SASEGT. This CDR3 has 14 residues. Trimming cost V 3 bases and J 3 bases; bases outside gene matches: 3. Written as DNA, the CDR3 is TGTGCCAGCAGTGACAGGGGGTGGACAGATACGCAGTATTTT. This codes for CASSDRGWTDTQYF.

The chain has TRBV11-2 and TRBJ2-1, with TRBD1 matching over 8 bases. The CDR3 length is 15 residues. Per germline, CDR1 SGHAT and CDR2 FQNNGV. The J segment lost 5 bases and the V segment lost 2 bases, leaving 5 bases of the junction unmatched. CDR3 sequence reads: CASSLYGTGHNEQFF. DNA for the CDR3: TGTGCCAGCAGCTTATACGGGACAGGCCACAATGAGCAGTTCTTC.

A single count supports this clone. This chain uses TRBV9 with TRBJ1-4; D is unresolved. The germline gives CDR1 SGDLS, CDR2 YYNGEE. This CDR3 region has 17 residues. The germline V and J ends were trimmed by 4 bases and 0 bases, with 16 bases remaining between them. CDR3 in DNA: TGTGCCAGCAGCTCCGACGGGAAGACTCCAACTAATGAAAAACTGTTTTTT. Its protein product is CASSSDGKTPTNEKLFF.

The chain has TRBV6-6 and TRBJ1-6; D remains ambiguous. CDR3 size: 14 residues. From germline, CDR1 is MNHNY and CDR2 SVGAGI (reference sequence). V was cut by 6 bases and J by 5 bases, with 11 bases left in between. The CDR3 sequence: CASSPPPNNSPLHF. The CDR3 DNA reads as TGTGCCAGCAGCCCGCCGCCAAATAATTCACCCCTCCACTTT.

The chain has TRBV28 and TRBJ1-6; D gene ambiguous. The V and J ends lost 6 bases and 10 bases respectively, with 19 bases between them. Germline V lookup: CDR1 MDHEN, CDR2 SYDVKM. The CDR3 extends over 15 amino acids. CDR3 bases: TGTGCCAGCAGCATAGGACGGTCCTCTACCTCACCCCTCCACTTT. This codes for CASSIGRSSTSPLHF.

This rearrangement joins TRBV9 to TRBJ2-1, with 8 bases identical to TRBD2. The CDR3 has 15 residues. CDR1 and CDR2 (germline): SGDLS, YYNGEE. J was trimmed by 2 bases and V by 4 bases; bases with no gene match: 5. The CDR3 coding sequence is TGTGCCAGCAGCCCCGGACTAGCCACCTACAATGAGCAGTTCTTC. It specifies CASSPGLATYNEQFF.

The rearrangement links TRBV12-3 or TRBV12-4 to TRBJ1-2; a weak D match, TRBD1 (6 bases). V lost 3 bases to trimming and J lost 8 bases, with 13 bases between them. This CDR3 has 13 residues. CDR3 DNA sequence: TGTGCCAGCAGTTTTAACAGGGCCTCGGGCTACACCTTC. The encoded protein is CASSFNRASGYTF.

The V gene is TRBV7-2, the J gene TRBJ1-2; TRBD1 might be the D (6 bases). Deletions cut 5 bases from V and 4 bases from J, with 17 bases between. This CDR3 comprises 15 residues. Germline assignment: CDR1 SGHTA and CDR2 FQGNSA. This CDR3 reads CASSPRRGGSYGYTF. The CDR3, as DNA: TGTGCCAGCAGCCCCAGACGCGGGGGCTCCTATGGCTACACCTTC.

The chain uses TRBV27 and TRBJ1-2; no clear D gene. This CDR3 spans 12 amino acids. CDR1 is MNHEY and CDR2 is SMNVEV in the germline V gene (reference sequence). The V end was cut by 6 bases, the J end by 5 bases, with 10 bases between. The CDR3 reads CASRTGLYGYTF. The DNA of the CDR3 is TGTGCCAGCAGAACGGGTTTATATGGCTACACCTTC.

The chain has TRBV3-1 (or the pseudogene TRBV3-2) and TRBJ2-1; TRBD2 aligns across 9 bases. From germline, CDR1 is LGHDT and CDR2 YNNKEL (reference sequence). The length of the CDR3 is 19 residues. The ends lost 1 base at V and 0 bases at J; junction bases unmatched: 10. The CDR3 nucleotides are TGTGCCAGCAGCCAAGGACGGTCTAGCGGGGCTTACTCCTACAATGAGCAGTTCTTC. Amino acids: CASSQGRSSGAYSYNEQFF.

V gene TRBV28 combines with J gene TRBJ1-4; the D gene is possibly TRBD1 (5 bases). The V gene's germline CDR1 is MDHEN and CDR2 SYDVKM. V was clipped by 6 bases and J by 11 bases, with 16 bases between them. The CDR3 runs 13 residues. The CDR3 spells CASRARDPVKLFF. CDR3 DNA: TGTGCCAGCAGGGCCCGGGACCCCGTTAAACTGTTTTTT.

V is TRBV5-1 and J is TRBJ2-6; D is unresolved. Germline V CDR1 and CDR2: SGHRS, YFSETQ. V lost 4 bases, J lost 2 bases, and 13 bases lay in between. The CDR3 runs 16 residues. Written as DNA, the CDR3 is TGCGCCAGCAGCGCCTGGGATTTCGCTGGGGCCAACGTCCTGACTTTC. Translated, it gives CASSAWDFAGANVLTF.

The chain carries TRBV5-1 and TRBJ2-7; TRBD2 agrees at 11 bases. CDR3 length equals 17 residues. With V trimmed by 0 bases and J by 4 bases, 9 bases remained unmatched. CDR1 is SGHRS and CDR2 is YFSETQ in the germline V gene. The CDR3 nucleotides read TGCGCCAGCAGCTTGGGGGCTACTAGCGGGAGTAGGTACGAGCAGTACTTC. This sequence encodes CASSLGATSGSRYEQYF.

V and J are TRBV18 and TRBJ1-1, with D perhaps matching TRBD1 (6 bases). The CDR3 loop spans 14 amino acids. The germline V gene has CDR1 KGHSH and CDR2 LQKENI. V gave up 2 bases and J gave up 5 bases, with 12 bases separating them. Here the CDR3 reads CASSPGQGWTEAFF. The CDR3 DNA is TGTGCCAGCTCACCAGGGCAGGGGTGGACTGAAGCTTTCTTT.

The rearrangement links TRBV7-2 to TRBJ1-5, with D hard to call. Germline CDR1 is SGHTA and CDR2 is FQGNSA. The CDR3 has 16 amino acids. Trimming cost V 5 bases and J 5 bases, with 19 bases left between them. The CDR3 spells CASSPRAGGLDQPQHF. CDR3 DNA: TGTGCCAGCAGCCCGCGCGCAGGAGGCCTAGATCAGCCCCAGCATTTT.

In nucleotides, the CDR3 is TGCGCCAGCAGCCGCATTCGGTATAATTCACCCCTCCACTTT. Residues: CASSRIRYNSPLHF. The chain uses TRBV4-1 and TRBJ1-6; the D is unclear. The germline V gene encodes CDR1 MGHRA and CDR2 YSYEKL. The CDR3 contains 14 residues. Trimming cost V 4 bases and J 4 bases, with 8 bases left between them.

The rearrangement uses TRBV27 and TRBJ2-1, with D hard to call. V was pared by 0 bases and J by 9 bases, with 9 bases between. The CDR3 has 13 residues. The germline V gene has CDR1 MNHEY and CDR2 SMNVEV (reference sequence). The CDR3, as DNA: TGTGCCAGCAGTTTATCAGGCAGGAGTGAGCAGTTCTTC. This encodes CASSLSGRSEQFF.

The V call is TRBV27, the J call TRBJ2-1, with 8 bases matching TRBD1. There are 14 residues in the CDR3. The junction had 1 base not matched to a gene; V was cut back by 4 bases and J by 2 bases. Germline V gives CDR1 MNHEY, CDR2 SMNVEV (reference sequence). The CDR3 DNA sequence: TGTGCCAGCAGTTCGGACAGGGCCTACAATGAGCAGTTCTTC. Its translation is CASSSDRAYNEQFF.

The CDR3 here is CASSLAGGLSNQPQHF. The DNA of the CDR3 is TGTGCCAGCAGCTTAGCTGGGGGTCTCAGCAATCAGCCCCAGCATTTT. The chain employs TRBV7-9 and TRBJ1-5; maybe TRBD1 (5 bases). V dropped 0 bases and J dropped 1 base, with 10 bases sitting between them. Germline CDR1 and CDR2: SEHNR and FQNEAQ (reference sequence). The CDR3 is 16 amino acids.

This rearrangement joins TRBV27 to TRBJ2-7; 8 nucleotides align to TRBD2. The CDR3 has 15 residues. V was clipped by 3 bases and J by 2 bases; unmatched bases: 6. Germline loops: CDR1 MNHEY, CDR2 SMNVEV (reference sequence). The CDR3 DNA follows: TGTGCCAGCAGTTTTGGAGCGGGGGATACCTACGAGCAGTACTTC. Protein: CASSFGAGDTYEQYF.

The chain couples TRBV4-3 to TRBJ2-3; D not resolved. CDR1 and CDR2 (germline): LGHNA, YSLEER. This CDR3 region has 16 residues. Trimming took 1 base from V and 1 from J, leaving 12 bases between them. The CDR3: CASSQVWPGGTDTQYF. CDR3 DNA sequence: TGCGCCAGCAGCCAAGTCTGGCCTGGCGGCACAGATACGCAGTATTTT.